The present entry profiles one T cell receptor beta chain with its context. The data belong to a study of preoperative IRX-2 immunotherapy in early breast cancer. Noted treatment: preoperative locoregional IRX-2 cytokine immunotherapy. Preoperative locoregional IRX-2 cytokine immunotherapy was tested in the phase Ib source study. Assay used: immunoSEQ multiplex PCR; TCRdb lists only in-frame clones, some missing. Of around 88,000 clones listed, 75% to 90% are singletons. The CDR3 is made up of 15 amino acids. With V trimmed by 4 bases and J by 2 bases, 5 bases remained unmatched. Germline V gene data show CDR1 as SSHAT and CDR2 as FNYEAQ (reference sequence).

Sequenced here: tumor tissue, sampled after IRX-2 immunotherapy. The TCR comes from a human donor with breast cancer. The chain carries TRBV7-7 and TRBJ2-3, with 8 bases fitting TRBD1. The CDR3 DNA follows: TGTGCCAGCAGCTACCGGACAGGGAACACAGATACGCAGTATTTT. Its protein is CASSYRTGNTDTQYF.